This T cell receptor (beta chain) was sequenced during a study of shared clonotypes between healthy human individuals. Germline loops: CDR1 SQVTM, CDR2 ANQGSEA. The CDR3 has 13 amino acids. V trimming: 8 bases; J trimming: 4 bases; junction bases outside the gene matches: 10. The method was immunoSEQ multiplex PCR; TCRdb's version includes in-frame clones alone and lacks a portion of them. The sample consists of some 2.1 million clones, over 85% of them appearing once. In this sample, this clone turned up once. This receptor was identified in a man younger than 35 in good health. The material sequenced was naive CD4+ T cells sorted from blood. Subset given: CD45RA+ positively selected. This chain links TRBV29-1 with TRBJ2-5; 7 positions agree with TRBD2. In DNA form, the CDR3 reads TGCAGCCTCATATCGGGAGGTAGAGAGACCCAGTACTTC. Translation gives CSLISGGRETQYF.